The next 27 T cell receptor beta chains were all read from a single sample in a study of early T cells in non-severe SARS-CoV-2 infection. TCRdb re-derived calls from the 5' RACE reads in MiXCR, one entry per CDR3 protein. Here the sample spans more than 60,000 distinct CDR3 sequences, around 13% being singletons. Material: whole blood. The receptors come from an adult who was a healthcare worker with PCR-confirmed SARS-CoV-2 infection or an uninfected control (not recorded which).

In regard to this clonotype: This could be a read error, since a much larger clone is one nucleotide away. V is TRBV11-2 and J is TRBJ2-2; D unclear. The ends were cut back, 2 bases at V and 4 bases at J, with 2 bases in the middle. Germline assignment: CDR1 SGHAT and CDR2 FQNNGV. This CDR3 spans 12 amino acids. Here the CDR3 reads CASSLSTGELFF. The DNA of the CDR3 is TGTGCCAGCAGCTTAAGCACCGGGGAGCTGTTTTTT. Looking up the rest from reference TRBV11-2 and TRBJ2-2 gives the full variable domain: EAGVAQSPRYKIIEKRQSVAFWCNPISGHATLYWYQQILGQGPKLLIQFQNNGVVDDSQLPKDRFSAERLKGVDSTLKIQPAKLEDSAVYLCASSLSTGELFFGEGSRLTVL.

The rearrangement joins TRBV5-1 to TRBJ1-1; 7 bases match TRBD1. Germline trimming cut 8 bases from V and 4 bases from J; bases unmatched to any gene: 11. The CDR3 is made up of 14 amino acids. Germline V CDR1 and CDR2: SGHRS, YFSETQ. The CDR3 here is CASAMTGQGTEAFF. CDR3 sequence (DNA): TGCGCCAGTGCTATGACAGGGCAAGGCACTGAAGCTTTCTTT.

This clonotype came up a few times. CDR3 nucleotides: TGCAGCGTTGCTCGCGGAGGGGGGTACGAGCAGTACTTC. This encodes CSVARGGGYEQYF. V is TRBV29-1 and J is TRBJ2-7, with D perhaps assigned TRBD1 or TRBD2 (6 bases each). Germline V gene lookup returns CDR1 SQVTM and CDR2 ANQGSEA. Trimming cost V 4 bases and J 4 bases, with 14 bases left between them. The CDR3 consists of 13 residues.

This clonotype appeared a few times. The rearrangement joins TRBV7-8 to TRBJ2-1; 7 positions agree with TRBD2. Germline CDR1 is SGHVS and CDR2 is FQNEAQ. V shed 5 bases and J 7 bases; nucleotides not matched to a gene: 11. There are 15 residues in the CDR3. CDR3 DNA sequence: TGTGCCAGCAGCCCCAGGGAGGGAGGGGTGAATGAGCAGTTCTTC. This encodes CASSPREGGVNEQFF. Filled out from reference TRBV7-8 and TRBJ2-1, the complete variable domain reads GAGVSQSPRYKVAKRGQDVALRCDPISGHVSLFWYQQALGQGPEFLTYFQNEAQLDKSGLPSDRFFAERPEGSVSTLKIQRTQQEDSAVYLCASSPREGGVNEQFFGPGTRLTVL.

This clonotype was seen more than once but under ten times. The J gene is TRBJ2-7, the V gene TRBV9, with 9 bases fitting TRBD1. The CDR3 covers 14 residues. CDR1 is SGDLS and CDR2 is YYNGEE in the germline V gene. With 2 bases clipped from V and 2 bases from J, the junction kept 2 bases outside the gene matches. CDR3 amino acids: CASSVGTGPYEQYF. The DNA of the CDR3 is TGTGCCAGCAGCGTCGGGACAGGGCCCTACGAGCAGTACTTC. The entire variable domain, with the rest obtained from reference TRBV9 and TRBJ2-7, is as follows: DSGVTQTPKHLITATGQRVTLRCSPRSGDLSVYWYQQSLDQGLQFLIQYYNGEERAKGNILERFSAQQFPDLHSELNLSSLELGDSALYFCASSVGTGPYEQYFGPGTRLTVT.

Ten or more counts support this clonotype. This sequence joins TRBV12-3 or TRBV12-4 and TRBJ2-2, with D unresolved. Trimming left V 2 bases short and J 1 base short, with 8 bases between. The CDR3 is made up of 15 amino acids. The CDR3 loop is CASSLSPGNTGELFF. The CDR3 DNA sequence: TGTGCCAGCAGTTTAAGTCCAGGGAACACCGGGGAGCTGTTTTTT.

In this sample, this clonotype turned up many times. The chain recombines TRBV3-1 with TRBJ1-6; no definite D call. The germline V gene encodes CDR1 LGHDT and CDR2 YNNKEL (reference sequence). There are 15 residues in the CDR3. The germline V and J ends were trimmed by 1 base and 7 bases, with 11 bases remaining between them. The CDR3: CASSQGVLGNSPLHF. CDR3 sequence (DNA): TGTGCCAGCAGCCAAGGCGTTTTGGGGAATTCACCCCTCCACTTT.

This clonotype came up many times. This chain connects TRBV29-1 to TRBJ1-5; TRBD1 aligns across 9 bases. The CDR3 is made up of 12 amino acids. Germline CDR1 reads SQVTM; CDR2 reads ANQGSEA. The trim removed 7 bases at V and 4 bases at J, leaving 2 bases unmatched. In nucleotides, the CDR3 is TGCAGCGCTGGACAGGGGAATCAGCCCCAGCATTTT. Its translation: CSAGQGNQPQHF.

This clonotype was detected many times. The V gene is TRBV30, the J gene TRBJ1-4; a weak D match, TRBD1 (5 bases). This CDR3 spans 14 amino acids. Germline V gene lookup returns CDR1 GTSNPN and CDR2 SVGIG (reference sequence). Trimming removed 3 bases at V and 5 bases at J, with 13 bases between. CDR3 in amino acids: CAWSPAGGNEKLFF. Here the CDR3 DNA reads TGTGCCTGGAGCCCGGCGGGGGGGAATGAAAAACTGTTTTTT.

The chain links TRBV27 to TRBJ1-1; 8 nucleotides agree with TRBD1. This CDR3 is built from 13 residues. CDR1 and CDR2 (germline): MNHEY, SMNVEV (reference sequence). The V and J ends lost 5 bases and 5 bases, in that order; junction bases with no gene match: 4. The CDR3 nucleotides are TGTGCCAGCAGTGCGGACAGGGCGACTGAAGCTTTCTTT. Translated: CASSADRATEAFF.

As concerns this clonotype: A much larger clone lies one base from this, so it may be a read error. This chain connects TRBV7-9 to TRBJ2-7; the match to TRBD1 covers 8 bases. This CDR3 spans 15 amino acids. Germline values: CDR1 SEHNR, CDR2 FQNEAQ (reference sequence). The CDR3, as DNA: TGTGCCAGCAGCTCTGCGAACAGGGGGACCTACGGGCAGTACTTC. Its translation is CASSSANRGTYGQYF. The complete variable domain, with remaining parts taken from reference TRBV7-9 and TRBJ2-7, reads DTGVSQNPRHKITKRGQNVTFRCDPISEHNRLYWYRQTLGQGPEFLTYFQNEAQLEKSRLLSDRFSAERPKGSFSTLEIQRTEQGDSAMYLCASSSANRGTYGQYFGPGTRLTVT.

V and J are TRBV29-1 and TRBJ1-1; D remains unclear. The germline gives CDR1 SQVTM, CDR2 ANQGSEA. This CDR3 comprises 13 residues. Trimming cost V 4 bases and J 4 bases, with 13 bases left between them. CDR3 DNA sequence: TGCAGCGTTGCATTGACTAGGACCACTGAAGCTTTCTTT. Its translation is CSVALTRTTEAFF.

This clonotype was detected only a few times. This chain joins TRBV7-9 and TRBJ2-2; 7 bases are shared with TRBD1. Trimming at V came to 5 bases and at J to 2 bases, leaving 14 bases not matched to a gene. CDR3 length: 18 amino acids. CDR1 and CDR2 (germline): SEHNR, FQNEAQ (reference sequence). CDR3 amino acids: CASSPLRRQGENTGELFF. CDR3 in DNA: TGTGCCAGCAGCCCCCTTCGACGACAGGGAGAAAACACCGGGGAGCTGTTTTTT.

In its sample, this clonotype was seen many times. The V and J genes are TRBV9 and TRBJ2-5; D unclear. There are 16 residues in the CDR3. Germline CDR1 reads SGDLS; CDR2 reads YYNGEE. Trimming cost V 0 bases and J 2 bases, with 14 bases left between them. CDR3 bases: TGTGCCAGCAGCGTAGCTGGGTGGGCAGATCAAGAGACCCAGTACTTC. Amino acid sequence: CASSVAGWADQETQYF. The variable domain in full, completed from reference TRBV9 and TRBJ2-5, reads DSGVTQTPKHLITATGQRVTLRCSPRSGDLSVYWYQQSLDQGLQFLIQYYNGEERAKGNILERFSAQQFPDLHSELNLSSLELGDSALYFCASSVAGWADQETQYFGPGTRLLVL.

The V and J genes are TRBV21-1 and TRBJ2-1; the table names TRBD2, a call not compared with the DNA. TRBV21-1 is a pseudogene segment. The CDR3 runs 17 residues. CDR3 DNA: TGTGCCAGCAGCATAAGGGTGCGGAGGCACTCCTACAATGAGCAGTTCTTC. This encodes CASSIRVRRHSYNEQFF.

The chain has TRBV18 and TRBJ2-3, with unresolved D. The germline V and J ends were trimmed by 3 bases and 1 base, with 11 bases remaining between them. The germline gives CDR1 KGHSH, CDR2 LQKENI. This CDR3 contains 15 residues. Here the CDR3 DNA reads TGTGCCAGCTCACCTCTTAATACTGGCACAGATACGCAGTATTTT. It is translated as CASSPLNTGTDTQYF.

This clonotype appeared a few times. The CDR3 coding sequence is TGCAGTGCTAGAGGGTACGGCACTGAAGCTTTCTTT. Translation: CSARGYGTEAFF. This chain joins TRBV20-1 and TRBJ1-1; D is unclear. The ends were cut back, 1 base at V and 4 bases at J, with 7 bases in the middle. This CDR3 contains 12 residues. Germline-derived CDR1 and CDR2 are DFQATT and SNEGSKA (reference sequence).

The chain combines TRBV29-1 with TRBJ2-1, with 7 bases aligning to TRBD1. The CDR3 length is 12 residues. Unmatched junction bases numbered 4, after V lost 2 bases and J lost 9 bases. In germline, CDR1 is SQVTM, CDR2 ANQGSEA. DNA of the CDR3: TGCAGCGTTGAACAGACAGGGAGTGAGCAGTTCTTC. Amino acids: CSVEQTGSEQFF.

A few counts support this clonotype. The chain combines TRBV7-2 with TRBJ1-2; no definite D call. Trimming took 1 base from V and 4 from J, leaving 16 bases between them. This CDR3 is built from 16 residues. CDR1 is SGHTA, CDR2 FQGNSA, per germline. CDR3 residues: CASSLEERQSPYGYTF. The CDR3, as DNA: TGTGCCAGCAGCTTAGAGGAAAGGCAGTCCCCCTATGGCTACACCTTC.

The chain links TRBV6-5 to TRBJ2-5; 8 bases align to TRBD1. Germline loops: CDR1 MNHEY, CDR2 SVGAGI. This CDR3 spans 17 amino acids. The trim removed 0 bases at V and 5 bases at J, leaving 11 bases unmatched. The CDR3 coding sequence is TGTGCCAGCAGTTACTCGAAAGTCCGGGACAGGACGGAGACCCAGTACTTC. This gives the protein CASSYSKVRDRTETQYF.

The rearrangement joins TRBV7-6 to TRBJ1-1, with D uncertain. The V gene's germline CDR1 is SGHVS and CDR2 FNYEAQ. Trimming took 5 bases from V and 6 from J, leaving 13 bases between them. This CDR3 has 13 residues. The chain's CDR3 is CASSLLSLAEAFF. CDR3 in DNA: TGTGCCAGCAGCCTCTTGAGTCTCGCTGAAGCTTTCTTT. Filled out from reference TRBV7-6 and TRBJ1-1, the complete variable domain reads GAGVSQSPRYKVTKRGQDVALRCDPISGHVSLYWYRQALGQGPEFLTYFNYEAQQDKSGLPNDRFSAERPEGSISTLTIQRTEQRDSAMYRCASSLLSLAEAFFGQGTRLTVV.

There are a few counts of this clonotype. The rearrangement uses TRBV25-1 and TRBJ2-7; D unresolved. The CDR3 totals 14 residues. From germline, CDR1 is MGHDK and CDR2 SYGVNS. V was pared by 0 bases and J by 5 bases, with 11 bases between. The chain's CDR3 is CASSEYLVVNEQYF. CDR3 in DNA: TGTGCCAGCAGTGAATACCTAGTAGTCAACGAGCAGTACTTC.

This clonotype was picked up many times. The genes are TRBV5-1 and TRBJ2-5; a possible D gene is TRBD2 (5 bases). V was pared by 1 base and J by 4 bases, with 17 bases between. There are 16 residues in the CDR3. Germline V gene lookup returns CDR1 SGHRS and CDR2 YFSETQ. CDR3 bases: TGCGCCAGCAGCTTGATTCCTAGCTCGCCACTAGAGACCCAGTACTTC. It yields the protein CASSLIPSSPLETQYF.

J is TRBJ2-7 and V is TRBV5-1; D not certain. Trimming removed 2 bases at V and 1 base at J, with 10 bases between. CDR1 is SGHRS, CDR2 YFSETQ, per germline. The CDR3 is made up of 14 amino acids. In DNA, the CDR3 is TGCGCCAGCAGCTTAATCGACACTTCCTACGAGCAGTACTTC. It translates to CASSLIDTSYEQYF.

The genes are TRBV14 and TRBJ1-2; D may be TRBD1 (5 bases). Germline loops: CDR1 SGHDN, CDR2 FVKESK. CDR3 length: 15 residues. Trimming pared 0 bases from V and 6 bases from J, leaving 14 bases between. The CDR3 reads CASSQDWGRADGYTF. Written as DNA, the CDR3 is TGTGCCAGCAGCCAAGATTGGGGCAGGGCGGATGGCTACACCTTC.

The chain employs TRBV9 and TRBJ2-1; 9 bases line up with TRBD2. CDR3 size: 17 residues. The trim removed 0 bases at V and 10 bases at J, leaving 14 bases unmatched. The V gene's germline CDR1 is SGDLS and CDR2 YYNGEE. The CDR3 is CASSVEGFGVAGEEQFF. DNA of the CDR3: TGTGCCAGCAGCGTAGAGGGTTTCGGGGTAGCGGGAGAGGAGCAGTTCTTC.

This chain links TRBV20-1 with TRBJ2-3; D is unclear. The CDR3 length is 10 residues. Trimming took off 5 bases at V and 5 bases at J, with 5 bases between the two ends. Germline V gene lookup returns CDR1 DFQATT and CDR2 SNEGSKA (reference sequence). The chain's CDR3 is CSADGDTQYF. The CDR3 DNA reads as TGCAGTGCTGATGGAGATACGCAGTATTTT.